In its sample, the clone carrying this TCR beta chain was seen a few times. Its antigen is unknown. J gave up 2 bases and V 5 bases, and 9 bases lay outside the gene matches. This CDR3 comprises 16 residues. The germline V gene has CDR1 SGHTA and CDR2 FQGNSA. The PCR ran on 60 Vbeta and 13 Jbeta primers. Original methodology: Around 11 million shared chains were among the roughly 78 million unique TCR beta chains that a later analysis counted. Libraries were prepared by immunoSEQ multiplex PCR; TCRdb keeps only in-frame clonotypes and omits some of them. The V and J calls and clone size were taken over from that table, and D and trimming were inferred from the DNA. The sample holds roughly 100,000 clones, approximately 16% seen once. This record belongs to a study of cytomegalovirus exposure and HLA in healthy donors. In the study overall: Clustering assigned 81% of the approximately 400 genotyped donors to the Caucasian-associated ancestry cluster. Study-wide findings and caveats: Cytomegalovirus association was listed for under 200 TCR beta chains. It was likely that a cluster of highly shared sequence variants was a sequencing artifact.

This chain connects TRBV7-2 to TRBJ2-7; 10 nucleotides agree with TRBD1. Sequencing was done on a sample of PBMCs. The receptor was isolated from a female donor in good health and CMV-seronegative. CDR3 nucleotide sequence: TGTGCCAGCAGCCCTAGCGTCGGGACAGGGGCCTACGAGCAGTACTTC. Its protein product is CASSPSVGTGAYEQYF.